This T cell receptor (beta chain) was captured in a study of technical replicates of blood from a handful of donors. The assay was immunoSEQ multiplex PCR, and TCRdb's table has in-frame clones only and misses some. Of roughly 68,000 clones listed, approximately 91% are singletons. J was trimmed by 4 bases and V by 5 bases; bases with no gene match: 7. This CDR3 region has 15 residues. CDR1 MGHRA and CDR2 YSYEKL come from the germline V gene. This clonotype was sampled from a human donor in good health. Some clones in this sample may be carry-over from other donors' samples. The rearrangement links TRBV4-1 to TRBJ1-4; 7 nucleotides line up with TRBD1. The sequenced sample consisted of PBMCs. CDR3 sequence reads: CASSSRDSLNEKLFF. The CDR3 DNA reads TGCGCCAGCAGCTCCCGGGACAGCCTTAATGAAAAACTGTTTTTT.